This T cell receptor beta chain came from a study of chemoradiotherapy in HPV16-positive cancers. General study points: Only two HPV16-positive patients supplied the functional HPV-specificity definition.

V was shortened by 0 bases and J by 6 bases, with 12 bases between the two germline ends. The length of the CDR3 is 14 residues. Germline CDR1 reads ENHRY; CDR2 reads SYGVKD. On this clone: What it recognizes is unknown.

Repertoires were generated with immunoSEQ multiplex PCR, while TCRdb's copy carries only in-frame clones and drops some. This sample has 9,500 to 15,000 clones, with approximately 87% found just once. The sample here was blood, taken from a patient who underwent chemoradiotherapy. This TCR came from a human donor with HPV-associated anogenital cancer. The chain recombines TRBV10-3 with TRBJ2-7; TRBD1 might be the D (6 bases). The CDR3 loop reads CAISESSIRGEQYF. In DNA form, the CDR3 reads TGTGCCATCAGTGAGTCGAGTATCAGGGGCGAGCAGTACTTC.